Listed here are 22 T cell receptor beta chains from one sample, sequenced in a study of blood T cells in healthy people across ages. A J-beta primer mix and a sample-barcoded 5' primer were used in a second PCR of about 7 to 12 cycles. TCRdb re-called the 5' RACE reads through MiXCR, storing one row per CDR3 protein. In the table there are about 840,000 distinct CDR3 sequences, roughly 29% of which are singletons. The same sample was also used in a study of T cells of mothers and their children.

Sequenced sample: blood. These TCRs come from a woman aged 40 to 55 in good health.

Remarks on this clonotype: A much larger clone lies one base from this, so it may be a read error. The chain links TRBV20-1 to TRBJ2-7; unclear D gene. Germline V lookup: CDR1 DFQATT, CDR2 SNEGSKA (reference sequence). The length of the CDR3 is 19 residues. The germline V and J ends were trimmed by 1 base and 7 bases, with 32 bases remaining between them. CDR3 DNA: TGCAGTGCTAGAGGGCATGGGGTTATCGGGTTGAAAACCTACAATGAGCAGTACTTC. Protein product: CSARGHGVIGLKTYNEQYF.

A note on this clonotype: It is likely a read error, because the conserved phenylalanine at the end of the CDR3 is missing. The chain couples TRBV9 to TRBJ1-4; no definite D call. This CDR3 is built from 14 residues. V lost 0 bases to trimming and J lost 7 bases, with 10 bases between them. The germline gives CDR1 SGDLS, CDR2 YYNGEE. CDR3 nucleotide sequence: TGTGCCAGCAGCGTAGCTGGCTGGGGTGAAAAACTGTTTCTT. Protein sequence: CASSVAGWGEKLFL.

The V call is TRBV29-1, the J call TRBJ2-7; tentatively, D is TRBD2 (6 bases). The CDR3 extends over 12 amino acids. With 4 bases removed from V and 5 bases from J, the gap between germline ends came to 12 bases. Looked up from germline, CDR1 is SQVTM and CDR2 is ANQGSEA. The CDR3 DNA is TGCAGCGTTGGTCGGGGGTCCCACGAGCAGTACTTC. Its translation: CSVGRGSHEQYF.

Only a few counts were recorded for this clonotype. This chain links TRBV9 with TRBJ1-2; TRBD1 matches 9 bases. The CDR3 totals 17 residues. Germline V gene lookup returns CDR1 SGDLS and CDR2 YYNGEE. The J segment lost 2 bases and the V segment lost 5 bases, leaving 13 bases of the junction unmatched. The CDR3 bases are TGTGCCAGCAGTCCGGGACAGGGCCGCCGGGGAAACTATGGCTACACCTTC. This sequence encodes CASSPGQGRRGNYGYTF.

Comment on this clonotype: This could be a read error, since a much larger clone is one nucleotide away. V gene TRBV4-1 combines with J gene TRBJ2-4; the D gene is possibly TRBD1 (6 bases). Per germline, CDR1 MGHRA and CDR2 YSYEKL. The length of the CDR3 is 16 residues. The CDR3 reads CAGSQVPGVAKNIQYF. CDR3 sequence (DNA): TGCGCCGGCAGCCAAGTCCCAGGGGTAGCCAAAAACATTCAGTACTTC.

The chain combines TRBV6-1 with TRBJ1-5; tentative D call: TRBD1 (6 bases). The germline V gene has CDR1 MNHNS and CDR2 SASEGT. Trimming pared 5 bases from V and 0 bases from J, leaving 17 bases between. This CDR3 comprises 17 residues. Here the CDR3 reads CASSHAHRARSNQPQHF. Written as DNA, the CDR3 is TGTGCCAGCAGTCATGCACACAGGGCTCGTAGCAATCAGCCCCAGCATTTT.

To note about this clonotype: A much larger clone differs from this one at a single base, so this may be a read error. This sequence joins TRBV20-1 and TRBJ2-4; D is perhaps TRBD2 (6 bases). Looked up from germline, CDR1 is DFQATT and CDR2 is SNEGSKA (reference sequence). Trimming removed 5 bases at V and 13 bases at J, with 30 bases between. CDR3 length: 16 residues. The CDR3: CSAPQAGGINYNEQYF. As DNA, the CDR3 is TGCAGTGCTCCCCAGGCTGGGGGGATCAACTACAATGAGCAGTACTTC.

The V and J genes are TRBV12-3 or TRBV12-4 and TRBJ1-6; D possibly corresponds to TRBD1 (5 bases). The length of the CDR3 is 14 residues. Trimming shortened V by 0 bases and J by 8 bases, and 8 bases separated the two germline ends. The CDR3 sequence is CASSLAGGYSPLHF. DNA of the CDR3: TGTGCCAGCAGTTTAGCGGGGGGGTATTCACCCCTCCACTTT.

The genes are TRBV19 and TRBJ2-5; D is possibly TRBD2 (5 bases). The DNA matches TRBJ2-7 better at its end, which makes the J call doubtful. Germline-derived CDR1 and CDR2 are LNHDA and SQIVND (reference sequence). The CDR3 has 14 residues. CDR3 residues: CASRLVTGSHEQYF. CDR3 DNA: TGTGCCAGTAGGTTGGTCACGGGGAGCCACGAGCAGTACTTC.

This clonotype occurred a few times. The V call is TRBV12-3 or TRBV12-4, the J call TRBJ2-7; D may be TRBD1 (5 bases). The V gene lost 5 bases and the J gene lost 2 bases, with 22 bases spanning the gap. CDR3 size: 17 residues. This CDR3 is CASSPSPGQLGAYEQYF. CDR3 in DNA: TGTGCCAGCAGTCCCTCCCCAGGACAACTTGGGGCCTACGAGCAGTACTTC.

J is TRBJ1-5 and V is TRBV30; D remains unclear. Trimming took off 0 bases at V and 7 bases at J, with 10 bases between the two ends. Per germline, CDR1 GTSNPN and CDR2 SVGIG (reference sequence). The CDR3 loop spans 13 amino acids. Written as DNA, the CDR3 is TGTGCCTGGAGTGTACAAGGTTCCCAGCCCCAGCATTTT. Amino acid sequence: CAWSVQGSQPQHF.

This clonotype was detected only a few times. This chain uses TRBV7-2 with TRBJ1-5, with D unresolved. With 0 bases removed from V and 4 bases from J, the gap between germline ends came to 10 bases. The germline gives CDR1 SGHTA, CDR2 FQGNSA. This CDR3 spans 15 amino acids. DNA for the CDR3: TGTGCCAGCAGCTTAGCGGCCGGAGATAATCAGCCCCAGCATTTT. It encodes CASSLAAGDNQPQHF.

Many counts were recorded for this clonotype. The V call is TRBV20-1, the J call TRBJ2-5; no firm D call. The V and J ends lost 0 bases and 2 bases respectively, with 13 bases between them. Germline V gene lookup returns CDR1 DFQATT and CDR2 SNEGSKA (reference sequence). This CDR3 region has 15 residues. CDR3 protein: CSARDHLGGQETQYF. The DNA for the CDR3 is TGCAGTGCTAGAGACCACTTAGGCGGACAAGAGACCCAGTACTTC.

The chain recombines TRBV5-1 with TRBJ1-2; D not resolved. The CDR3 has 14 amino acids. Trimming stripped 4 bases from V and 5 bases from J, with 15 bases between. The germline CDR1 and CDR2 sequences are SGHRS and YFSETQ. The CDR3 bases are TGCGCCAGCAGCCTTAAACCAACAGCGTATGGCTACACCTTC. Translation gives CASSLKPTAYGYTF.

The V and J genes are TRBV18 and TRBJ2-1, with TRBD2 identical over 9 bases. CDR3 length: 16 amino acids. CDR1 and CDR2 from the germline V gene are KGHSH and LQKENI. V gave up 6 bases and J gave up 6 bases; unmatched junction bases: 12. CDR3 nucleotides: TGTGCCAGCTCTCCCCGTCTGGGCGGGGGGGCCAATGAGCAGTTCTTC. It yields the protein CASSPRLGGGANEQFF.

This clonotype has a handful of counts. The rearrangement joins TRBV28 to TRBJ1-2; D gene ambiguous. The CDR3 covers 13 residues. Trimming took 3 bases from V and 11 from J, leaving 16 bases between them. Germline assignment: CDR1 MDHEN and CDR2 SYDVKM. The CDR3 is CASSLGSTSRYTF. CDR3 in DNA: TGTGCCAGCAGTTTGGGGAGTACGAGTAGGTACACCTTC.

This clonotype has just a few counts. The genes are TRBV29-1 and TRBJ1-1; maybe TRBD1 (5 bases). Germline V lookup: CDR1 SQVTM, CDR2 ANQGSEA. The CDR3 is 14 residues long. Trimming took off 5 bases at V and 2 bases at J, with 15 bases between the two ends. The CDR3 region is CSVKSARDNTEAFF. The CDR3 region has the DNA TGCAGCGTTAAATCCGCCAGGGACAACACTGAAGCTTTCTTT.

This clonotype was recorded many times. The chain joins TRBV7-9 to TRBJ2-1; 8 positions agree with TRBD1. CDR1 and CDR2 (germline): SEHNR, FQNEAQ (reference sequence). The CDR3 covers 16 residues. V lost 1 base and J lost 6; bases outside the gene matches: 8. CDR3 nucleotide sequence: TGTGCCAGCAGCTTAGTCGCCAGGGGGCTGTCCAATGAGCAGTTCTTC. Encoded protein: CASSLVARGLSNEQFF. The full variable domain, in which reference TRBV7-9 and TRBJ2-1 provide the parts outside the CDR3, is DTGVSQNPRHKITKRGQNVTFRCDPISEHNRLYWYRQTLGQGPEFLTYFQNEAQLEKSRLLSDRFSAERPKGSFSTLEIQRTEQGDSAMYLCASSLVARGLSNEQFFGPGTRLTVL.

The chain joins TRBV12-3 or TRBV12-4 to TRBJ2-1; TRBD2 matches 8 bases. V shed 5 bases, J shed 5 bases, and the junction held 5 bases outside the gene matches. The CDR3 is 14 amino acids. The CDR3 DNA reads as TGTGCCAGCAGTCCACAGCGGGGGAACAATGAGCAGTTCTTC. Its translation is CASSPQRGNNEQFF.

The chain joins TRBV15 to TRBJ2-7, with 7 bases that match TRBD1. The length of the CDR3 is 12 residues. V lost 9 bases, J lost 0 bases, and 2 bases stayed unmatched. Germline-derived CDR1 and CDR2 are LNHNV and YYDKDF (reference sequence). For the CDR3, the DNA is TGTGCCACGAGGGACAGCTCCTACGAGCAGTACTTC. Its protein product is CATRDSSYEQYF. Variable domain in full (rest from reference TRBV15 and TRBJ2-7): DAMVIQNPRYQVTQFGKPVTLSCSQTLNHNVMYWYQQKSSQAPKLLFHYYDKDFNNEADTPDNFQSRRPNTSFCFLDIRSPGLGDTAMYLCATRDSSYEQYFGPGTRLTVT.

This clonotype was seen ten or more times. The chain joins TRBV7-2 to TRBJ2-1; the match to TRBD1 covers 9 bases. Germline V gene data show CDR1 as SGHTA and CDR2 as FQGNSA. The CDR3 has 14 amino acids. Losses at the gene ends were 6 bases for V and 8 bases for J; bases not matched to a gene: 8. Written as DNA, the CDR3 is TGTGCCAGCAGGCAAACCGGGACAGGGTATGAGCAGTTCTTC. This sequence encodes CASRQTGTGYEQFF. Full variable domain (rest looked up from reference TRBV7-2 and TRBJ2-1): GAGVSQSPSNKVTEKGKDVELRCDPISGHTALYWYRQSLGQGLEFLIYFQGNSAPDKSGLPSDRFSAERTGGSVSTLTIQRTQQEDSAVYLCASRQTGTGYEQFFGPGTRLTVL.

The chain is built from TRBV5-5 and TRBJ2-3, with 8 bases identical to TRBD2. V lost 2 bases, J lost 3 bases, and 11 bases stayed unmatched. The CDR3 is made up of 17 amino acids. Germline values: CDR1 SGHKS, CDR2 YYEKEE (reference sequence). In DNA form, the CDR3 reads TGTGCCAGCAGCTTTGAAGCGGCGGGGGGCCGTACAGATACGCAGTATTTT. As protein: CASSFEAAGGRTDTQYF.